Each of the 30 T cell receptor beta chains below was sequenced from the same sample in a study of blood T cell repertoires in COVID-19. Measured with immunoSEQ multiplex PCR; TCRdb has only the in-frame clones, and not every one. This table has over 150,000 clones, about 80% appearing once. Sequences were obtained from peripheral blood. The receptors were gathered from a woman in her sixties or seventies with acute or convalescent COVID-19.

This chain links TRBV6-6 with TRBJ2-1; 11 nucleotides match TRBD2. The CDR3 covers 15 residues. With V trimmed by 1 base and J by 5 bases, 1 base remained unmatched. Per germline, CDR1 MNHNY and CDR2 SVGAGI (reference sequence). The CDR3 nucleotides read TGTGCCAGCAGTTACTTAGCGGGGGGGAACAATGAGCAGTTCTTC. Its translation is CASSYLAGGNNEQFF.

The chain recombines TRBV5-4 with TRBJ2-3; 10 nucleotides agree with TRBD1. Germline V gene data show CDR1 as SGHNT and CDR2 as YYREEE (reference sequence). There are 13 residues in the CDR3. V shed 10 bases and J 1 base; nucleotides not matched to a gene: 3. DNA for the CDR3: TGTGCCGGGGGGACAGGGGGCACAGATACGCAGTATTTT. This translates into CAGGTGGTDTQYF.

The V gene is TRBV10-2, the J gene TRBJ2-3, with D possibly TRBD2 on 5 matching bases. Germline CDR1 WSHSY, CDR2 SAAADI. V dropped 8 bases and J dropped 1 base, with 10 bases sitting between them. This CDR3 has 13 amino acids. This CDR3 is CASRAAGTDTQYF. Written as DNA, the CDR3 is TGCGCCAGCCGAGCGGCTGGCACAGATACGCAGTATTTT.

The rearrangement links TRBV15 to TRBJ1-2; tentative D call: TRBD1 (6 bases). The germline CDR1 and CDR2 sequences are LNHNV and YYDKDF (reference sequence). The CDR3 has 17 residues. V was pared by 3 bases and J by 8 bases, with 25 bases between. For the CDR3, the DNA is TGTGCCACCAGCAGTTCCTTCCGGGACACCGGATCTTGGGGCTACACCTTC. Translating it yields CATSSSFRDTGSWGYTF.

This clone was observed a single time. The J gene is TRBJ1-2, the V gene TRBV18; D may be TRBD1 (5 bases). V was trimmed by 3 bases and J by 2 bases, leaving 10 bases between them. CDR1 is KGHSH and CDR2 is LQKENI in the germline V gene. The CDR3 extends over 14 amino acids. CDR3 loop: CASSPAQANYGYTF. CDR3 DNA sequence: TGTGCCAGCTCACCTGCACAGGCGAACTATGGCTACACCTTC.

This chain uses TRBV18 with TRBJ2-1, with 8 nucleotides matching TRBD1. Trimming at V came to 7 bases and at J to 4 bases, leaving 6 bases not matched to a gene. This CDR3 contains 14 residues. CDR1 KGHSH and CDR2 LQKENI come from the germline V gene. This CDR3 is CASLTGGKYNEQFF. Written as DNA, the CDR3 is TGTGCCAGCTTAACAGGGGGGAAGTACAATGAGCAGTTCTTC.

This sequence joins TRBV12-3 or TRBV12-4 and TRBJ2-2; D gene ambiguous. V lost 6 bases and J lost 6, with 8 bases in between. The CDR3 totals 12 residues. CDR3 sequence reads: CASSPIAGELFF. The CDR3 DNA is TGTGCCAGCAGCCCTATAGCCGGGGAGCTGTTTTTT.

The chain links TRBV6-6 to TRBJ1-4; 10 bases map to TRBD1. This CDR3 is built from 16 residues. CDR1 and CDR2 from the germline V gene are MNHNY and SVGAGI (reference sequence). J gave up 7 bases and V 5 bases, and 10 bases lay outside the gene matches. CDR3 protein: CASSPKPTGGSEKLFF. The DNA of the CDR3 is TGTGCCAGCAGTCCTAAACCGACAGGGGGCAGTGAAAAACTGTTTTTT.

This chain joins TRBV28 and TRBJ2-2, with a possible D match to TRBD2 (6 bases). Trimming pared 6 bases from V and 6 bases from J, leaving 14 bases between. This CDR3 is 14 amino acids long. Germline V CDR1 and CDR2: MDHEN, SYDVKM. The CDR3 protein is CASSSSGLSGELFF. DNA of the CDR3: TGTGCCAGCAGCTCCTCCGGACTATCCGGGGAGCTGTTTTTT.

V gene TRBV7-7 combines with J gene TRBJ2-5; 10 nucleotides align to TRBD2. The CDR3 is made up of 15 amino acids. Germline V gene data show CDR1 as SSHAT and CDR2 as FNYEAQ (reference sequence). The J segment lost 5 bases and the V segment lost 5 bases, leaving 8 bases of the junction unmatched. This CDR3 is CASSQAGGPGETQYF. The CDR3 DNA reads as TGTGCCAGCAGCCAAGCGGGGGGGCCAGGGGAGACCCAGTACTTC. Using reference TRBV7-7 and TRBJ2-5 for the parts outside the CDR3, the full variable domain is GAGVSQSPRYKVTKRGQDVTLRCDPISSHATLYWYQQALGQGPEFLTYFNYEAQPDKSGLPSDRFSAERPEGSISTLTIQRTEQRDSAMYRCASSQAGGPGETQYFGPGTRLLVL.

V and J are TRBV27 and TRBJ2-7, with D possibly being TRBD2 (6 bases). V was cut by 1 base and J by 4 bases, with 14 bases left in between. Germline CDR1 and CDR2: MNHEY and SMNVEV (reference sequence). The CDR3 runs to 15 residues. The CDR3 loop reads CASSLYAGSGYEQYF. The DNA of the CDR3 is TGTGCCAGCAGTTTATACGCGGGGAGCGGGTACGAGCAGTACTTC.

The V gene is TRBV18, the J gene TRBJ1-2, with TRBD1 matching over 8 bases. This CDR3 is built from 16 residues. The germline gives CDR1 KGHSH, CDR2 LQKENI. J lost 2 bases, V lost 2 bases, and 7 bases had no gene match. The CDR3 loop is CASSPGKNRGNYGYTF. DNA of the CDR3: TGTGCCAGCTCACCAGGGAAGAACAGGGGGAACTATGGCTACACCTTC.

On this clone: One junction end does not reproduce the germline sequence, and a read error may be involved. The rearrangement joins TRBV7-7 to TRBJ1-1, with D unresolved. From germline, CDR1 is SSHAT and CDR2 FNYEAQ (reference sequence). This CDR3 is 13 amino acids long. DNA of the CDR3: TGTGCTAGCAGCCACTCCGTGAACACTGAAGCTTTCTTT. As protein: CASSHSVNTEAFF.

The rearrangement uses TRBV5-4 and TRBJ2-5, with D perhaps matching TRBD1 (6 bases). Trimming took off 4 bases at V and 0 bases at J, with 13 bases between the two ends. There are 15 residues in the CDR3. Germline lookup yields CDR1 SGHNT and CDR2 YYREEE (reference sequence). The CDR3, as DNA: TGTGCCAGCAGCCACGGACAGATGTACCAAGAGACCCAGTACTTC. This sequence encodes CASSHGQMYQETQYF.

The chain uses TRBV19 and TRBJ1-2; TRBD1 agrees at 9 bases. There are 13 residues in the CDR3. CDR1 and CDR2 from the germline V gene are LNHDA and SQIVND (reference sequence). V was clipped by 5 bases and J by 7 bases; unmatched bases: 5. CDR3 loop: CASSENRGLGYTF. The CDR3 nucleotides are TGTGCCAGTAGTGAGAACAGGGGGCTTGGCTACACCTTC.

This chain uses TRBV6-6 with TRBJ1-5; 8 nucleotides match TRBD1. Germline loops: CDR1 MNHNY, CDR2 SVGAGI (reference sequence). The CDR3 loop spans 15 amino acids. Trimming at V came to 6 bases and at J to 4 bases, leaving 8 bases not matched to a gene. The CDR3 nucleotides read TGTGCCAGCAGCGCTACCCGGACAGGGAATCAGCCCCAGCATTTT. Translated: CASSATRTGNQPQHF.

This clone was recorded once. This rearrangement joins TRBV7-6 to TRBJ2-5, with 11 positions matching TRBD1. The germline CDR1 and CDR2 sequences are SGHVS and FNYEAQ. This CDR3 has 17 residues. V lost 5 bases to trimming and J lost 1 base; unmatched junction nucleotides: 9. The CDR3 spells CASSPPSGQGAQETQYF. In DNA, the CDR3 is TGTGCCAGCAGCCCCCCGAGTGGACAGGGGGCCCAAGAGACCCAGTACTTC.

The CDR3 region is CASSRGQANTEAFF. As DNA, the CDR3 is TGTGCCAGTAGTAGGGGACAGGCTAACACTGAAGCTTTCTTT. The V call is TRBV19, the J call TRBJ1-1; TRBD1 aligns across 8 bases. Germline-derived CDR1 and CDR2 are LNHDA and SQIVND (reference sequence). The J segment lost 2 bases and the V segment lost 4 bases, leaving 3 bases of the junction unmatched. The CDR3 is 14 amino acids.

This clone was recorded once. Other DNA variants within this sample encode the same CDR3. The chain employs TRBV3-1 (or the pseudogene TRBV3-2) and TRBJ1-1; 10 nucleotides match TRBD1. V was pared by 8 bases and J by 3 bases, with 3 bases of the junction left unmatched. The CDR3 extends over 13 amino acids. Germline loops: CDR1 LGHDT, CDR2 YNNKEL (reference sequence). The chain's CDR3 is CASRGQGDTEAFF. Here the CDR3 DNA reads TGTGCCAGCCGCGGACAGGGGGACACTGAAGCTTTCTTT.

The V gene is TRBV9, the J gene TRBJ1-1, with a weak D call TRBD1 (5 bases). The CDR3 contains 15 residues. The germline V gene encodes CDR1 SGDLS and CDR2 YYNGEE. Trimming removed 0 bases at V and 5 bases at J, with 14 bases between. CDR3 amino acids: CASSVESQGATEAFF. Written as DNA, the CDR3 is TGTGCCAGCAGCGTAGAATCGCAAGGGGCAACTGAAGCTTTCTTT. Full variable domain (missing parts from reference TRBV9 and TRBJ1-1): DSGVTQTPKHLITATGQRVTLRCSPRSGDLSVYWYQQSLDQGLQFLIQYYNGEERAKGNILERFSAQQFPDLHSELNLSSLELGDSALYFCASSVESQGATEAFFGQGTRLTVV.

The CDR3 is CASSLGVTGTEYF. Written as DNA, the CDR3 is TGTGCCAGCAGCTTAGGGGTGACCGGGACAGAATATTTT. The rearrangement links TRBV7-2 to TRBJ1-3; 7 bases are shared with TRBD1. V lost 1 base, J lost 15 bases, and 9 bases stayed unmatched. The CDR3 length is 13 residues. The germline gives CDR1 SGHTA, CDR2 FQGNSA. Variable domain in full (rest from reference TRBV7-2 and TRBJ1-3): GAGVSQSPSNKVTEKGKDVELRCDPISGHTALYWYRQSLGQGLEFLIYFQGNSAPDKSGLPSDRFSAERTGGSVSTLTIQRTQQEDSAVYLCASSLGVTGTEYFGEGSWLTVV.

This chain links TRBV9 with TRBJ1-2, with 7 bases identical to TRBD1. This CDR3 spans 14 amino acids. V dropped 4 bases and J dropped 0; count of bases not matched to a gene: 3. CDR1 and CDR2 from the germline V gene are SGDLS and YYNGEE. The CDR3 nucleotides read TGTGCCAGCAGCACCGGGACAGCTAACTATGGCTACACCTTC. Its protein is CASSTGTANYGYTF.

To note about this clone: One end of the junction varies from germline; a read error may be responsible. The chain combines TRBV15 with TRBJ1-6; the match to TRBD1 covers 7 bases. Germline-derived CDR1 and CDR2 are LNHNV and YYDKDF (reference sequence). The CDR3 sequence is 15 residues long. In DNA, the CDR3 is TGTGCCACCAGGAAAGGGGGCTCCTACAATTCACCCCTCCACTTT. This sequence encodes CATRKGGSYNSPLHF.

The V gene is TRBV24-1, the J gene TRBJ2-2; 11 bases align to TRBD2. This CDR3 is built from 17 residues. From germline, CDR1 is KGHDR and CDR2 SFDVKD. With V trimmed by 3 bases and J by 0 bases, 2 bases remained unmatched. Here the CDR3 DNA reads TGTGCCACCAGTGATATTAGCGGGGGGGCGAACACCGGGGAGCTGTTTTTT. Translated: CATSDISGGANTGELFF.

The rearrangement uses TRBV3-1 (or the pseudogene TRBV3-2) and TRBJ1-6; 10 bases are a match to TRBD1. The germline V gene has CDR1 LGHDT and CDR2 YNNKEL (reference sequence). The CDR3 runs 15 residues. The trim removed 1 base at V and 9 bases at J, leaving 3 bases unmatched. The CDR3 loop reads CASSQGTGGVSPLHF. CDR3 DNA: TGTGCCAGCAGCCAAGGGACAGGGGGTGTTTCACCCCTCCACTTT.

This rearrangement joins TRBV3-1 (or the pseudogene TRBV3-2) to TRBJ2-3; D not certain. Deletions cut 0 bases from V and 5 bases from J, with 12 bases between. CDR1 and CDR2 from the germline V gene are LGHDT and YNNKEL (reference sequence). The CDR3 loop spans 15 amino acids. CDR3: CASSQDVRRGDTQYF. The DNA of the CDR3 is TGTGCCAGCAGCCAAGATGTCCGGCGCGGAGATACGCAGTATTTT.

CDR3 sequence (DNA): TGTGCCAGCAGCCCTAGACAGGGGTCTTTCTATGGCTACACCTTC. Translation gives CASSPRQGSFYGYTF. V usage is TRBV6-2 or TRBV6-3 and J usage is TRBJ1-2; TRBD1 agrees at 8 bases. This CDR3 is 15 amino acids long. Per the germline V gene, CDR1 is MNHEY and CDR2 is SVGEGT. The V segment lost 6 bases and the J segment 4 bases; nucleotides outside the gene matches: 10.

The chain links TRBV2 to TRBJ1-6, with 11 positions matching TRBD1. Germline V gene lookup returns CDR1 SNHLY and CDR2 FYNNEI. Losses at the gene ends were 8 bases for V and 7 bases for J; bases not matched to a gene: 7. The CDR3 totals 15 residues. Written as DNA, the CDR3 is TGTGCCAGCTCCCGGACAGGGGGCGCAAATTCACCCCTCCACTTT. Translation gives CASSRTGGANSPLHF.

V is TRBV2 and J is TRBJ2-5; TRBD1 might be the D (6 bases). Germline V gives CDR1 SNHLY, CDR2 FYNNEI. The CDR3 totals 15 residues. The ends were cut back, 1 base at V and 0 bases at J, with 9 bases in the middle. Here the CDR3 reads CASSEGGLNQETQYF. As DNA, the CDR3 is TGTGCCAGCAGTGAAGGGGGGCTTAACCAAGAGACCCAGTACTTC.

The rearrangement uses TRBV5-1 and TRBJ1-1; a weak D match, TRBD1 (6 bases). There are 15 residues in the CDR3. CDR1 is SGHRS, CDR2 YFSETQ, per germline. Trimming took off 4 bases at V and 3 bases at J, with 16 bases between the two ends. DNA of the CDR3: TGCGCCAGCAGCGGCCTACAGGGCGGTGACACTGAAGCTTTCTTT. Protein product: CASSGLQGGDTEAFF.